What follows are 5 T cell receptor beta chains derived from one specimen sequenced in a study of Ad26.COV2.S vaccination and SARS-CoV-2 variants (dated by TCRdb to about 2021). The library was produced with the immunoSEQ multiplex PCR assay. TCRdb limited this immuneACCESS table to in-frame rearrangements with V and J called. A share of clones is missing; checked studies link under half to unresolved V genes, and the rest is unexplained. Recorded for this sample are about 680,000 clones; roughly 90% of them occurred a single time. The ten most abundant clones make up approximately 1.5% of the sample. Read against the paper, the sample's treatment or condition label means: over 15 received Ad26.COV2.S at low or high dose, single or two shots; several received placebo; per-sample allocation not given. Repertoires of vaccine and placebo recipients were sequenced from samples taken on day 63 after the first injection.

Source: peripheral blood, taken in a trial of Ad26.COV2.S vaccine versus placebo. The receptors come from a person between 18 and 60 years old who received the Ad26.COV2.S COVID-19 vaccine or a placebo.

The chain links TRBV30 to TRBJ1-1; TRBD1 might be the D (5 bases). V was pared by 3 bases and J by 4 bases, with 9 bases between. The length of the CDR3 is 12 residues. From germline, CDR1 is GTSNPN and CDR2 SVGIG (reference sequence). CDR3 protein: CAWRWGSTEAFF. CDR3 bases: TGTGCCTGGAGGTGGGGGAGCACTGAAGCTTTCTTT.

The V gene is TRBV2, the J gene TRBJ2-7; 16 positions agree with TRBD2. This CDR3 has 16 residues. The germline V gene has CDR1 SNHLY and CDR2 FYNNEI. V gave up 8 bases and J gave up 3 bases; unmatched junction bases: 7. For the CDR3, the DNA is TGTGCCAGCGGAGGGGGGACTAGCGGGAGGGACTACGAGCAGTACTTC. The encoded protein is CASGGGTSGRDYEQYF.

The chain couples TRBV7-6 to TRBJ2-5; the match to TRBD2 covers 12 bases. This CDR3 region has 16 residues. V was clipped by 1 base and J by 3 bases; unmatched bases: 3. Per germline, CDR1 SGHVS and CDR2 FNYEAQ. The CDR3 sequence: CASSLGASGREETQYF. CDR3 DNA sequence: TGTGCCAGCAGCTTAGGGGCTAGCGGGAGGGAAGAGACCCAGTACTTC.

V is TRBV19 and J is TRBJ2-7, with D unclear. CDR1 and CDR2 (germline): LNHDA, SQIVND (reference sequence). The CDR3 contains 14 residues. Trimming removed 6 bases at V and 3 bases at J, with 15 bases between. The CDR3 nucleotides are TGTGCCAGTAGCGGTAGGATCGGAAACTACGAGCAGTACTTC. Translation gives CASSGRIGNYEQYF.

J is TRBJ2-2 and V is TRBV6-5; D is perhaps TRBD2 (7 bases). CDR3 length: 14 residues. Per germline, CDR1 MNHEY and CDR2 SVGAGI. The V gene lost 4 bases and the J gene lost 5 bases, with 11 bases spanning the gap. The CDR3 sequence: CASSSRGATGELFF. The CDR3 region has the DNA TGTGCCAGCAGTTCTCGGGGGGCGACCGGGGAGCTGTTTTTT.